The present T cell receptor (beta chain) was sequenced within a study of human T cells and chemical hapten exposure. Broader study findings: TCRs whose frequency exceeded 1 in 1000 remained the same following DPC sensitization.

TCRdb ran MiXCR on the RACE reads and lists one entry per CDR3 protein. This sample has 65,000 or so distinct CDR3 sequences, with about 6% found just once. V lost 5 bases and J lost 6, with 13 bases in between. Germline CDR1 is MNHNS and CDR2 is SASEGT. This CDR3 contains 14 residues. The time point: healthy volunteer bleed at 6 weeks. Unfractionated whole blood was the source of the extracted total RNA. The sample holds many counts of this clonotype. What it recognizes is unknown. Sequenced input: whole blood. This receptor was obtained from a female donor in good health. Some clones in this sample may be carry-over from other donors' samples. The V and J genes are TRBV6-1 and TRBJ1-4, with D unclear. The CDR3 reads CASSLARSYEKLFF. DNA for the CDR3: TGTGCCAGCAGTTTGGCCAGATCGTATGAAAAACTGTTTTTT.